This TCR beta chain was retrieved from a study of T cell responses to AZD1222 COVID-19 vaccine. Findings and limits, study-wide: Spike-specific TCR depth and breadth grew after two AZD1222 doses.

Trimming removed 5 bases at V and 7 bases at J, with 21 bases between. CDR1 and CDR2 (germline): LNHDA, SQIVND (reference sequence). This CDR3 comprises 16 residues. Clones were read by immunoSEQ multiplex PCR, and TCRdb kept only the in-frame ones, dropping some. The sample holds about 160,000 clones; under 95% are singletons and the top ten take roughly 0.98%. About this clone: Antigen specificity is unknown.

The rearrangement links TRBV19 to TRBJ2-1, with D possibly being TRBD1 (6 bases). The specimen was peripheral blood, collected 28 days after the second AZD1222 dose. This receptor was obtained from an adult who received the AZD1222 COVID-19 vaccine. The CDR3 reads CASSPRTVRAGNEQFF. In DNA form, the CDR3 reads TGTGCCAGTAGTCCCCGGACAGTTAGGGCGGGTAATGAGCAGTTCTTC.